This T cell receptor (beta chain) appears in the sequencing data of a study of blood T cell repertoires in COVID-19. Looking at the study overall: Some COVID-19 samples were acute and others convalescent; all came from the United States, Italy and Spain. PBMCs, B-cell-depleted T cells, or T cells provided the cDNA or gDNA that made up the material.

Authors' methods: How many nucleated cells were present was estimated from reference gene primer amplification. Profiled with immunoSEQ multiplex PCR; TCRdb holds only in-frame clones, not every one. From that table come the V and J calls and clone size; the DNA was used to work out D and trimming. The data show about 240,000 clones, approximately 84% seen once. Cohorts were determined from participant-reported clinical history. The CDR3 extends over 16 amino acids. Unmatched junction bases numbered 8, after V lost 0 bases and J lost 6 bases. Germline V gene lookup returns CDR1 SGHRS and CDR2 YFSETQ. This clonotype was sampled from a woman aged 40 to 49 with acute COVID-19. Sequencing was performed on PBMCs or T cells enriched from blood (not recorded which). This chain links TRBV5-1 with TRBJ1-3, with 8 bases lining up with TRBD1. The CDR3 DNA follows: TGCGCCAGCAGCTTGGCGGAAGGGACAGGCGAAAACACCATATATTTT. Translated: CASSLAEGTGENTIYF.